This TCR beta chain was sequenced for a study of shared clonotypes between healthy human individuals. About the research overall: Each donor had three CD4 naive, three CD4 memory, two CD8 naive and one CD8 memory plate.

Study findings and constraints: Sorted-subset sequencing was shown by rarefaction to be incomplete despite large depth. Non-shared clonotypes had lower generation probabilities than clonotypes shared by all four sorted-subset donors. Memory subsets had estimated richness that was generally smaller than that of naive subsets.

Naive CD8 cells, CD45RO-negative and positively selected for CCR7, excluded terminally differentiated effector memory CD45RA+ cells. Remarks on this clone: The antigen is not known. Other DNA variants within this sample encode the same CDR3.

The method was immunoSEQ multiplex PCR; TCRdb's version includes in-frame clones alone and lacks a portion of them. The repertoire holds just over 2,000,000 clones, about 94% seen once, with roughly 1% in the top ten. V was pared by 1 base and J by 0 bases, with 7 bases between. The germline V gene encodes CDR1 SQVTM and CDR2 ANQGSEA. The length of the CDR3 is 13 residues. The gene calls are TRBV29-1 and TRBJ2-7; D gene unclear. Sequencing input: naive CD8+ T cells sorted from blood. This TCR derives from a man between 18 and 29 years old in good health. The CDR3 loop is CSVEADYSYEQYF. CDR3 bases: TGCAGCGTTGAAGCAGATTACTCCTACGAGCAGTACTTC.